What follows are 12 T cell receptor beta chains derived from one specimen sequenced in a study of T cells in women clearing cervical HPV infection. This table comes from immunoSEQ multiplex PCR, and its TCRdb copy is limited to in-frame clones, with some not included. This sample's table reports some 50,000 clones. The sample comprised blood buffy coat. All receptors come from a woman between 18 and 69 years old with a cervical HPV16 infection that either progressed to CIN3+ or cleared (not recorded which).

Note on this clone: The CDR3 end falls 3 residues outside the read, so it is completed with the germline J gene. The chain recombines TRBV12-3 or TRBV12-4 with TRBJ2-3; D call uncertain. Trimming left V 6 bases short and J 4 bases short, with 8 bases between. The CDR3 covers 12 residues. CDR3 residues: CASSQEADTQYF. The covered CDR3 bases are TGTGCCAGCAGCCAAGAGGCAGATACG.

About this clone itself: The CDR3 is cut off 3 residues early in the read; its end comes from the germline J gene. The genes are TRBV19 and TRBJ2-2, with TRBD1 identical over 9 bases. The V gene end was trimmed by 2 bases and the J gene end by 6 bases; junction bases not matched to a gene: 7. Looked up from germline, CDR1 is LNHDA and CDR2 is SQIVND (reference sequence). The CDR3 is 16 residues long. This chain's CDR3 is CASSITGGRVPGELFF. The CDR3 bases that were read are TGTGCCAGTAGTATAACAGGGGGCCGAGTCCCCGGGGAG.

A remark on this clone: Read data end 3 residues before the CDR3 end; the end is taken from the germline J gene. V gene TRBV19 combines with J gene TRBJ1-5, with unresolved D. Deletions cut 3 bases from V and 3 bases from J, with 9 bases between. CDR3 length: 14 residues. Germline values: CDR1 LNHDA, CDR2 SQIVND (reference sequence). CDR3 DNA (partial): TGTGCCAGTAGTATGAAGCATTCCAATCAGCCC. It yields the protein CASSMKHSNQP. The full CDR3 protein is CASSMKHSNQPQHF.

The CDR3 is CASSLVFWHSCYNSPLHF. The CDR3 bases that were read are TGTGCCAGCAGCTTAGTATTTTGGCATTCCTGTTATAATTCACCC. This chain joins TRBV7-6 and TRBJ1-6; D not certain. The DNA ends 3 residues before the CDR3 does, and the rest of the CDR3 is filled in from the germline J gene. The CDR3 runs 18 residues. Germline values: CDR1 SGHVS, CDR2 FNYEAQ. With 1 base removed from V and 4 bases from J, the gap between germline ends came to 17 bases.

The CDR3 DNA, read in part, is TGCAGCGTTGTGGGGGGGGGTGGAGATACTGAA. Translation gives CSVVGGGGDTE. The whole CDR3 protein reads CSVVGGGGDTEAFF. J is TRBJ1-1 and V is TRBV29-1; possibly TRBD1 for D (5 bases). The read stops 3 residues short of the end of the CDR3; the missing end is completed from the germline J gene. V lost 4 bases, J lost 5 bases, and 17 bases lay in between. CDR1 and CDR2 (germline): SQVTM, ANQGSEA. This CDR3 comprises 14 residues.

Points on this clone: The read ends 3 residues shy of where the CDR3 ends; the end is completed using the germline J gene. J is TRBJ1-2 and V is TRBV28; 11 bases are shared with TRBD1. The CDR3 sequence is 16 residues long. The V gene's germline CDR1 is MDHEN and CDR2 SYDVKM. V lost 4 bases, J lost 4 bases, and 8 bases stayed unmatched. The CDR3 protein is CASSSMDRGHLYGYTF. CDR3 DNA, as far as it was read: TGTGCCAGCAGTTCAATGGACAGGGGGCACCTCTATGGC.

CDR3 bases read: TGTGCCAGCAGCTTAGACAGGGGGGATTCACCA. Its translation is CASSLDRGDSP. The entire CDR3 protein is CASSLDRGDSPLFF. The V call is TRBV13, the J call TRBJ1-4; 8 bases agree with TRBD1. The CDR3 is cut off 3 residues early in the read; its end comes from the germline J gene. Per germline, CDR1 PRHDT and CDR2 FYEKMQ (reference sequence). CDR3 length: 14 amino acids.

With regard to this clone: The read ends 3 residues shy of where the CDR3 ends; the end is completed using the germline J gene. The chain joins TRBV5-6 to TRBJ2-1; 13 positions agree with TRBD2. V trimming: 2 bases; J trimming: 9 bases; junction bases outside the gene matches: 5. CDR1 and CDR2 (germline): SGHDT, YYEEEE. The CDR3 is 15 amino acids. The CDR3 DNA, read in part, is TGTGCCAGCAGCTTTATGACTAGCGGGGGGTTTGAG. Translating it yields CASSFMTSGGFE. In full, the CDR3 is CASSFMTSGGFEQFF. Complete variable domain (other parts from reference TRBV5-6 and TRBJ2-1): DAGVTQSPTHLIKTRGQQVTLRCSPKSGHDTVSWYQQALGQGPQFIFQYYEEEERQRGNFPDRFSGHQFPNYSSELNVNALLLGDSALYLCASSFMTSGGFEQFFGPGTRLTVL.

A note on this clone: The read halts 3 residues ahead of the CDR3 end, with the missing end drawn from the germline J gene. The V gene is TRBV18, the J gene TRBJ2-1, with 12 bases identical to TRBD2. This CDR3 has 15 amino acids. Trimming cost V 3 bases and J 7 bases; bases outside gene matches: 4. CDR1 KGHSH and CDR2 LQKENI come from the germline V gene. The CDR3 loop is CASSPATSGGNEQFF. The part of the CDR3 DNA that was read is TGTGCCAGCTCACCGGCAACTAGCGGGGGGAATGAG.

In the case of this clone: With the read ending 3 residues before the CDR3 end, the germline J gene is used to fill in that end. The chain links TRBV18 to TRBJ2-3; 9 positions agree with TRBD2. The CDR3 is 18 residues long. Germline V lookup: CDR1 KGHSH, CDR2 LQKENI. V trimming: 6 bases; J trimming: 0 bases; junction bases outside the gene matches: 13. The CDR3 bases that were read are TGTGCCAGCTCTGTCCGGCGGACTAGCGCCGCTAGCACAGATACG. It translates to CASSVRRTSAASTDT. The CDR3, in full, reads CASSVRRTSAASTDTQYF.

To note about this clone: The DNA ends 3 residues before the CDR3 does, and the rest of the CDR3 is filled in from the germline J gene. The rearrangement joins TRBV20-1 to TRBJ2-7, with TRBD2 as a possible D gene (5 bases). The CDR3 spans 12 residues. V was shortened by 6 bases and J by 0 bases, with 9 bases between the two germline ends. Germline assignment: CDR1 DFQATT and CDR2 SNEGSKA (reference sequence). The CDR3 spells CSAPGSSYEQYF. The CDR3 bases that were read are TGCAGTGCCCCGGGGAGCTCCTACGAG.

To note about this clone: The CDR3 end is not reached by the read, which stops 3 residues before it; the germline J gene fills it in. V and J are TRBV7-2 and TRBJ1-2; the match to TRBD1 covers 11 bases. The V gene end was trimmed by 5 bases and the J gene end by 7 bases; junction bases not matched to a gene: 6. The CDR3 is made up of 14 amino acids. The germline gives CDR1 SGHTA, CDR2 FQGNSA. Here the CDR3 reads CASSQGQGAFGYTF. The DNA read from the CDR3 is TGTGCCAGCAGCCAAGGACAGGGGGCTTTTGGC.